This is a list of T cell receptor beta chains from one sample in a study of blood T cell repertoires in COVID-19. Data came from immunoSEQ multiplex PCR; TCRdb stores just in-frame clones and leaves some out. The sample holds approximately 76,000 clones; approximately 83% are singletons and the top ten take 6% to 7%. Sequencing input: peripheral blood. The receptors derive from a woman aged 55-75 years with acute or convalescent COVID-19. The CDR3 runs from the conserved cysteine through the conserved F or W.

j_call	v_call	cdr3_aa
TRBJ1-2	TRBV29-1	CSVAPLGVASGYGYTF
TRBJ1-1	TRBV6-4	CASSRDRGTEAFF
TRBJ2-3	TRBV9	CASSVYSGTDTQYF
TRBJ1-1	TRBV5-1	CASSLGDRAHTEAFF
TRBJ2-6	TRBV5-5	CASSLGGLRPGANVLTF
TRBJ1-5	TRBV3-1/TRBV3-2	CASSQSLSSGQPQHF
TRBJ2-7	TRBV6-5	CASRTGGTGGYEQYF
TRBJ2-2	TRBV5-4	CASSIGQTGELFF
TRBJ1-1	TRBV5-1	CASSYRATGGTEAFF
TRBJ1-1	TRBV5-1	CASSFGDRGRSEAFF
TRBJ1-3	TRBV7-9	CASSLGSRENTIYF
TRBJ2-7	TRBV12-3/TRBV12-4	CASRGTGFYEQYF
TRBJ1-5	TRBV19	CASSIDPRGGQPQHF
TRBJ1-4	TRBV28	CATNSQDRGEKLFF
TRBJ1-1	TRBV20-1	CSASSAGQGNTEAFF
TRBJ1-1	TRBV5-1	CASSFTGGNTEAFF
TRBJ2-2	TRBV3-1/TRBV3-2	CASSQRGRNTGELFF
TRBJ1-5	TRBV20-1	CSASGTGGFNQPQHF
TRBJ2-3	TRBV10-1	CASSGTTSSTDTQYF
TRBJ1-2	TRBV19	CASQDTYYGYTF
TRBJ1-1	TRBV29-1	CSVVVGGLNTEAFF
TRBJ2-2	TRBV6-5	CASSLRGLNTGELFF
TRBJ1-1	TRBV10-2	CASSRQEWNTEAFF
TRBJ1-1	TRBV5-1	CASSLGSGLMNTEAFF
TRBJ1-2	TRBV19	CASSPSFKGQGSHAF
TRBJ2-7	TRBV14	CASSPLGVRYEQYF
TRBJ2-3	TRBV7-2	CASSLRRAPDTQYF
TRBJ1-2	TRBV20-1	CSASGQGATEGYTF
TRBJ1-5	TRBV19	CASSMRQGGSNQPQHF
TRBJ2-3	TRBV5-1	CASSKGLAGGRGATDTQYF
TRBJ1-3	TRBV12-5	CASQGESGNTIYF
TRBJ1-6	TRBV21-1	CASSKRLDVDSSSYNSPLHF
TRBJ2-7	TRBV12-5	CASGPTLLAGVYEQYF
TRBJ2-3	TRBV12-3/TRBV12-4	CASSSADTQYF
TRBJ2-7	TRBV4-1	CASSRQGIRTYEQYF
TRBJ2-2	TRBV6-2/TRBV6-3	CASSYIGIGGDTGELFF
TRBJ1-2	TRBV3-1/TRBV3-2	CASSQDRAQNYGYTF
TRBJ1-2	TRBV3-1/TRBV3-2	CASSRDRGFYGYTF
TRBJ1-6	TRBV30	CVLEILRGSASPLHF
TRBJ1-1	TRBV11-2	CASSLDPGGGTEAFF
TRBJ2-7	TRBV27	CASSLVPGLSYEQYF
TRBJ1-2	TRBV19	CASSPSQGRYGYTF
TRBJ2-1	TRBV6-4	CASSEDSSYNEQFF
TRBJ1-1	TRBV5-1	CASSISPTGGNTEAFF
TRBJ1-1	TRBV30	CASTGWTEAFF
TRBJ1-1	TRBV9	CASSVATRNTEAFF
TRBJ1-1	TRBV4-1	CASSQDLGRGSNTEAFF
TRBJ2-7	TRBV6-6	CASSPGTGGTYEQYF
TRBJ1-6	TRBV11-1	CASSLGQSYNSPLHF
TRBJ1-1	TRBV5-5	CASSSRGSLNTEAFF
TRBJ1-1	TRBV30	CAWTGQGNTEAFF
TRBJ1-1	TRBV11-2	CASSLYGEAFF